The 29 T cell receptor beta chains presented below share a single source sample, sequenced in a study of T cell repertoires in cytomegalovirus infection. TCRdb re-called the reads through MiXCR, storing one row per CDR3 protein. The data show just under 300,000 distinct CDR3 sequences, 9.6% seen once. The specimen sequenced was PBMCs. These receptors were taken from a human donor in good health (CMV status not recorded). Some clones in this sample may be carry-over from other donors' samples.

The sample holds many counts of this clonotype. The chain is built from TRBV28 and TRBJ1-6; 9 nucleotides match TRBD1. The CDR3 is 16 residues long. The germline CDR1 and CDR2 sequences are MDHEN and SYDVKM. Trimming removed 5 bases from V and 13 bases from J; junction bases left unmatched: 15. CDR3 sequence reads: CASSNGGQGKGKPLHF. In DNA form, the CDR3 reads TGTGCCAGCAGTAATGGGGGACAGGGAAAGGGGAAGCCCCTCCACTTT. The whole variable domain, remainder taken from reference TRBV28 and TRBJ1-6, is DVKVTQSSRYLVKRTGEKVFLECVQDMDHENMFWYRQDPGLGLRLIYFSYDVKMKEKGDIPEGYSVSREKKERFSLILESASTNQTSMYLCASSNGGQGKGKPLHFGNGTRLTVT.

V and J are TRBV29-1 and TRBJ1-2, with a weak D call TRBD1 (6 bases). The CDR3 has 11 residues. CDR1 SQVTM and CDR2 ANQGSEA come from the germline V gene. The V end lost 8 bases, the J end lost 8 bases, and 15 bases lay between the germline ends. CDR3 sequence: CSSSGAEGYTF. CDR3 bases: TGCAGCTCATCAGGGGCGGAGGGCTACACCTTC.

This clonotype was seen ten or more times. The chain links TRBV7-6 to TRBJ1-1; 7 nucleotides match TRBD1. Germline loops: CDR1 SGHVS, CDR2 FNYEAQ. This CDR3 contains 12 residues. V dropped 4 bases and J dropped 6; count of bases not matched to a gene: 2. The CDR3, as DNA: TGTGCCAGCAGCTCGACAGGGTCTGAAGCTTTCTTT. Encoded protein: CASSSTGSEAFF.

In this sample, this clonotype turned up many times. The CDR3 protein is CSVVGRGTYEQYF. DNA for the CDR3: TGCAGCGTTGTGGGCAGGGGAACCTACGAGCAGTACTTC. The rearrangement joins TRBV29-1 to TRBJ2-7, with D possibly being TRBD1 (6 bases). Between the trimmed V and J ends, which lost 4 bases and 2 bases, there was a span of 12 bases. CDR1 SQVTM and CDR2 ANQGSEA come from the germline V gene. The CDR3 loop spans 13 amino acids.

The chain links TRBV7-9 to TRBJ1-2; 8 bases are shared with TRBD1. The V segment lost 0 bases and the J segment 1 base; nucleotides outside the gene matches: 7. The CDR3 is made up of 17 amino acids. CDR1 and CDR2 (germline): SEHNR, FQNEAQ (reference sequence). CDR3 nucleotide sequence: TGTGCCAGCAGCTTAGCGGTGGGGACAGGCCGTAACTATGGCTACACCTTC. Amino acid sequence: CASSLAVGTGRNYGYTF.

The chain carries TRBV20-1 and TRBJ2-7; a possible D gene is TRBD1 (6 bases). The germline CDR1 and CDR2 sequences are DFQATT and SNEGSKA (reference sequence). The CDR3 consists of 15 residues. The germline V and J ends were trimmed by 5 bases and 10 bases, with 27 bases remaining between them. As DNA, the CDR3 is TGCAGTGCTTCAGATATAAGGCAGGGGTACCCTGATCAGTACTTC. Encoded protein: CSASDIRQGYPDQYF.

The CDR3 sequence: CSASPQAATNEKLFF. CDR3 DNA: TGCAGTGCTAGTCCCCAGGCAGCAACTAATGAAAAACTGTTTTTT. V usage is TRBV20-1 and J usage is TRBJ1-4; D gene unclear. Trimming cost V 3 bases and J 0 bases, with 11 bases left between them. Germline assignment: CDR1 DFQATT and CDR2 SNEGSKA (reference sequence). This CDR3 has 15 amino acids.

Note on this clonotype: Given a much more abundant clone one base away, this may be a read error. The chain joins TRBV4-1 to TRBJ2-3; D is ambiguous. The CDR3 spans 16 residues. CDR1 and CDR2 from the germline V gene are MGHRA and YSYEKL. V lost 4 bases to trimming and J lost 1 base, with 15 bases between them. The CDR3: CASSRDPIAGTDTQYF. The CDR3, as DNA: TGCGCCAGCAGCCGAGATCCCATTGCGGGCACAGATACGCAGTATTTT.

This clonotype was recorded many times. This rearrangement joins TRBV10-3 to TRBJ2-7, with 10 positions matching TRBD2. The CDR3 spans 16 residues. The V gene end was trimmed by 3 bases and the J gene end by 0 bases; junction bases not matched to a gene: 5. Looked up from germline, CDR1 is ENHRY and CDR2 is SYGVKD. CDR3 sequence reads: CAISEISGGNSYEQYV. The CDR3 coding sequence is TGTGCCATCAGTGAAATTAGCGGGGGGAACTCCTACGAGCAGTACGTC.

The CDR3 sequence is CASSFLAGADTQYF. In DNA, the CDR3 is TGTGCCAGCAGCTTCTTAGCGGGGGCGGATACGCAGTATTTT. The V and J genes are TRBV7-2 and TRBJ2-3; 9 bases align to TRBD2. CDR1 SGHTA and CDR2 FQGNSA come from the germline V gene. The CDR3 is 14 residues long. The V gene end was trimmed by 3 bases and the J gene end by 6 bases; junction bases not matched to a gene: 4.

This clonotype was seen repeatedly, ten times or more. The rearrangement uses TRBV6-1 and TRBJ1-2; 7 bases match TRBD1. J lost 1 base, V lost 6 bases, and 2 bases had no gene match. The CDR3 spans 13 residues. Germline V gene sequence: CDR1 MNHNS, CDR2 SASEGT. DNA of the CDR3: TGTGCCAGCAGGGGACAGCTTAACTATGGCTACACCTTC. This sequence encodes CASRGQLNYGYTF.

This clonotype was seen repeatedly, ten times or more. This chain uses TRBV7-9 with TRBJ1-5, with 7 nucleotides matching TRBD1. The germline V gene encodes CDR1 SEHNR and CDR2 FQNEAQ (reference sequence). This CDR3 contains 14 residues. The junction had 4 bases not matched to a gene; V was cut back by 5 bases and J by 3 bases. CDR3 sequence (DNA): TGTGCCAGCAGCCGGGGACAGCTCAATCAGCCCCAGCATTTT. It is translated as CASSRGQLNQPQHF.

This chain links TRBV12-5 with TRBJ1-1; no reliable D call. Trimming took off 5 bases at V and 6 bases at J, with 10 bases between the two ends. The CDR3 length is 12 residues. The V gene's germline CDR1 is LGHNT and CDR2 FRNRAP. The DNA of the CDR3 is TGTGCTAGTGGTCCCCCGAGCTCTGAAGCTTTCTTT. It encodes CASGPPSSEAFF.

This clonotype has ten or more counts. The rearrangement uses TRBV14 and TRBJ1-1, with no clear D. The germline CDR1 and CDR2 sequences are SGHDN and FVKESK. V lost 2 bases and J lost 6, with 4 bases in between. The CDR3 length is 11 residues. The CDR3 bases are TGTGCCAGCAGCCAACAGGCTGAAGCTTTCTTT. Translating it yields CASSQQAEAFF.

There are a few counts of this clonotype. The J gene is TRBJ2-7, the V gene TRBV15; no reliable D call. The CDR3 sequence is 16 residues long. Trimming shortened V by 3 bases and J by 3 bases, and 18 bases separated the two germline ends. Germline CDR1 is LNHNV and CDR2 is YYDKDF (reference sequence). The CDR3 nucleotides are TGTGCCACCAGCAGCACAGAGATGTGGAACATCTACGAGCAGTACGTC. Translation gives CATSSTEMWNIYEQYV.

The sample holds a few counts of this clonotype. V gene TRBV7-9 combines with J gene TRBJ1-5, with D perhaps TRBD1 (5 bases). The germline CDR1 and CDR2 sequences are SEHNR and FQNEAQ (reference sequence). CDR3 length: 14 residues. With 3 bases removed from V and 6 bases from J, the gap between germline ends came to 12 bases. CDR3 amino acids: CASSFSGAAQPQHF. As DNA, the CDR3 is TGTGCCAGCAGCTTTAGCGGGGCGGCTCAGCCCCAGCATTTT. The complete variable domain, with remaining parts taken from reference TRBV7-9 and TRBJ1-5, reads DTGVSQNPRHKITKRGQNVTFRCDPISEHNRLYWYRQTLGQGPEFLTYFQNEAQLEKSRLLSDRFSAERPKGSFSTLEIQRTEQGDSAMYLCASSFSGAAQPQHFGDGTRLSIL.

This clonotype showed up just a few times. The CDR3 sequence: CASTISSRHEQYV. The CDR3 bases are TGTGCCAGCACGATATCCAGCAGGCACGAGCAGTACGTC. V usage is TRBV6-6 and J usage is TRBJ2-7; D uncertain. The CDR3 consists of 13 residues. Germline V gene sequence: CDR1 MNHNY, CDR2 SVGAGI (reference sequence). Trimming took 7 bases from V and 5 from J, leaving 15 bases between them.

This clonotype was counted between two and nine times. CDR3 sequence: CASITRGVDYGYTF. CDR3 sequence (DNA): TGTGCCAGCATAACAAGGGGAGTAGACTATGGCTACACCTTC. The chain recombines TRBV13 with TRBJ1-2; perhaps TRBD1 as D (5 bases). Trimming took off 7 bases at V and 3 bases at J, with 15 bases between the two ends. Germline loops: CDR1 PRHDT, CDR2 FYEKMQ (reference sequence). The CDR3 runs 14 residues.

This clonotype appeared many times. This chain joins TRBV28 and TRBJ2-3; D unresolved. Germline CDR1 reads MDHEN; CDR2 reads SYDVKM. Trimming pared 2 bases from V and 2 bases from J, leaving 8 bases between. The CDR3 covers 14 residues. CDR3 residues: CASSLAQLTDTQYF. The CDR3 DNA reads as TGTGCCAGCAGTTTAGCACAACTCACAGATACGCAGTATTTT.

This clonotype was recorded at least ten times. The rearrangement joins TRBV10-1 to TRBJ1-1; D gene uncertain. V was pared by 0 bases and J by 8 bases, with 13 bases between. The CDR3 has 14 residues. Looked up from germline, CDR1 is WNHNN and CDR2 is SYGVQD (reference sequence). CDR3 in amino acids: CASSESGQSVEAFF. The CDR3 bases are TGCGCCAGCAGTGAGTCCGGGCAGTCTGTCGAAGCTTTCTTT.

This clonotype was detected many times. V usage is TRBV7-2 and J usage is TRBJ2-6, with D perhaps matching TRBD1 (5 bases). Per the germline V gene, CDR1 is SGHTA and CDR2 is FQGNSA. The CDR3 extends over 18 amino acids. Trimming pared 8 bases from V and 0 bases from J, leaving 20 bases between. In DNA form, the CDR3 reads TGTGCCAGCGTACGTTCATGGACAACGTACTCTGGGGCCAACGTCCTGACTTTC. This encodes CASVRSWTTYSGANVLTF.

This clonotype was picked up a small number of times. CDR3 amino acids: CASFPGQVKYNEQFF. DNA for the CDR3: TGTGCCAGCTTCCCCGGACAGGTTAAATACAATGAGCAGTTCTTC. The chain employs TRBV5-5 and TRBJ2-1; 7 nucleotides agree with TRBD1. The CDR3 spans 15 residues. CDR1 SGHKS and CDR2 YYEKEE come from the germline V gene (reference sequence). J lost 4 bases, V lost 7 bases, and 11 bases had no gene match.

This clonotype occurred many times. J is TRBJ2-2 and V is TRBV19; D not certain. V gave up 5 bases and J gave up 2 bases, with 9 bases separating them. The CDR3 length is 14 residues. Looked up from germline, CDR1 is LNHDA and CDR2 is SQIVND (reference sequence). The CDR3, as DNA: TGTGCCAGTAGTGTTGTCAAAAACACCGGGGAGCTGTTTTTT. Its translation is CASSVVKNTGELFF. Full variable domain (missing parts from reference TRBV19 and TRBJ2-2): DGGITQSPKYLFRKEGQNVTLSCEQNLNHDAMYWYRQDPGQGLRLIYYSQIVNDFQKGDIAEGYSVSREKKESFPLTVTSAQKNPTAFYLCASSVVKNTGELFFGEGSRLTVL.

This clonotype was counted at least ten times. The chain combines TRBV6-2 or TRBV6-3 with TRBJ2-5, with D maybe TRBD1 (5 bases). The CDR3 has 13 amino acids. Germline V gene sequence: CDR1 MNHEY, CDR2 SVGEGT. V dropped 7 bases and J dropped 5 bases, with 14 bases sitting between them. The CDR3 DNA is TGTGCCAGCAAGGTCAGGGTCGGGGAGACCCAGTACTTC. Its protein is CASKVRVGETQYF.

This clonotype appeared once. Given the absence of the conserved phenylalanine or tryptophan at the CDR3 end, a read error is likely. The CDR3 loop reads CASSDRGNTEAFL. The CDR3 nucleotides read TGTGCCAGTAGTGACAGGGGAAACACTGAAGCTTTCCTT. The V gene is TRBV19, the J gene TRBJ1-1; TRBD1 agrees at 8 bases. CDR1 is LNHDA and CDR2 is SQIVND in the germline V gene (reference sequence). The CDR3 runs to 13 residues. Losses at the gene ends were 5 bases for V and 2 bases for J; bases not matched to a gene: 1.

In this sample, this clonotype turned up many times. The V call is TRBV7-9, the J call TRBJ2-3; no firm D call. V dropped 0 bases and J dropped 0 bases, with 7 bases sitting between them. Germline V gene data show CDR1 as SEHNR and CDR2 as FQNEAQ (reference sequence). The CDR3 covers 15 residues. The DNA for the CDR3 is TGTGCCAGCAGCTTAGCGGTCCCTAGCACAGATACGCAGTATTTT. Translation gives CASSLAVPSTDTQYF.

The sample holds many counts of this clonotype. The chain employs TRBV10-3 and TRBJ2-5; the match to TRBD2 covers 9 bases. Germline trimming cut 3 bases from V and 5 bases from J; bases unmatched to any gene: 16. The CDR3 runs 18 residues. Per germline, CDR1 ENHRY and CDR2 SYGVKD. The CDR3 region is CAISDPGTSSSEGETQYF. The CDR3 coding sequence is TGTGCCATCAGTGATCCCGGGACTAGCAGCTCCGAGGGTGAGACCCAGTACTTC.

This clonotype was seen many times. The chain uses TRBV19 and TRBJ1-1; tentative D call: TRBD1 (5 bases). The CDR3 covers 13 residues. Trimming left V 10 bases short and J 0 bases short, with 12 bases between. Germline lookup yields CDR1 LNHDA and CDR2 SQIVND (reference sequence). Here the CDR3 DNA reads TGTGCCATTACCGGGACGGTGAACACTGAAGCTTTCTTT. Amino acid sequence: CAITGTVNTEAFF. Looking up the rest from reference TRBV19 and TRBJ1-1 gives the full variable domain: DGGITQSPKYLFRKEGQNVTLSCEQNLNHDAMYWYRQDPGQGLRLIYYSQIVNDFQKGDIAEGYSVSREKKESFPLTVTSAQKNPTAFYLCAITGTVNTEAFFGQGTRLTVV.

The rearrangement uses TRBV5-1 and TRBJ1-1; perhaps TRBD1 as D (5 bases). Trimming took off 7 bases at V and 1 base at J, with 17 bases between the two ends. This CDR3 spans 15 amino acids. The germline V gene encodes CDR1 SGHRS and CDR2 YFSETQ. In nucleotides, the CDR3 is TGCGCCAGCGAAGTCTCCGGGACTGGGAACACTGAAGCTTTCTTT. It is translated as CASEVSGTGNTEAFF.